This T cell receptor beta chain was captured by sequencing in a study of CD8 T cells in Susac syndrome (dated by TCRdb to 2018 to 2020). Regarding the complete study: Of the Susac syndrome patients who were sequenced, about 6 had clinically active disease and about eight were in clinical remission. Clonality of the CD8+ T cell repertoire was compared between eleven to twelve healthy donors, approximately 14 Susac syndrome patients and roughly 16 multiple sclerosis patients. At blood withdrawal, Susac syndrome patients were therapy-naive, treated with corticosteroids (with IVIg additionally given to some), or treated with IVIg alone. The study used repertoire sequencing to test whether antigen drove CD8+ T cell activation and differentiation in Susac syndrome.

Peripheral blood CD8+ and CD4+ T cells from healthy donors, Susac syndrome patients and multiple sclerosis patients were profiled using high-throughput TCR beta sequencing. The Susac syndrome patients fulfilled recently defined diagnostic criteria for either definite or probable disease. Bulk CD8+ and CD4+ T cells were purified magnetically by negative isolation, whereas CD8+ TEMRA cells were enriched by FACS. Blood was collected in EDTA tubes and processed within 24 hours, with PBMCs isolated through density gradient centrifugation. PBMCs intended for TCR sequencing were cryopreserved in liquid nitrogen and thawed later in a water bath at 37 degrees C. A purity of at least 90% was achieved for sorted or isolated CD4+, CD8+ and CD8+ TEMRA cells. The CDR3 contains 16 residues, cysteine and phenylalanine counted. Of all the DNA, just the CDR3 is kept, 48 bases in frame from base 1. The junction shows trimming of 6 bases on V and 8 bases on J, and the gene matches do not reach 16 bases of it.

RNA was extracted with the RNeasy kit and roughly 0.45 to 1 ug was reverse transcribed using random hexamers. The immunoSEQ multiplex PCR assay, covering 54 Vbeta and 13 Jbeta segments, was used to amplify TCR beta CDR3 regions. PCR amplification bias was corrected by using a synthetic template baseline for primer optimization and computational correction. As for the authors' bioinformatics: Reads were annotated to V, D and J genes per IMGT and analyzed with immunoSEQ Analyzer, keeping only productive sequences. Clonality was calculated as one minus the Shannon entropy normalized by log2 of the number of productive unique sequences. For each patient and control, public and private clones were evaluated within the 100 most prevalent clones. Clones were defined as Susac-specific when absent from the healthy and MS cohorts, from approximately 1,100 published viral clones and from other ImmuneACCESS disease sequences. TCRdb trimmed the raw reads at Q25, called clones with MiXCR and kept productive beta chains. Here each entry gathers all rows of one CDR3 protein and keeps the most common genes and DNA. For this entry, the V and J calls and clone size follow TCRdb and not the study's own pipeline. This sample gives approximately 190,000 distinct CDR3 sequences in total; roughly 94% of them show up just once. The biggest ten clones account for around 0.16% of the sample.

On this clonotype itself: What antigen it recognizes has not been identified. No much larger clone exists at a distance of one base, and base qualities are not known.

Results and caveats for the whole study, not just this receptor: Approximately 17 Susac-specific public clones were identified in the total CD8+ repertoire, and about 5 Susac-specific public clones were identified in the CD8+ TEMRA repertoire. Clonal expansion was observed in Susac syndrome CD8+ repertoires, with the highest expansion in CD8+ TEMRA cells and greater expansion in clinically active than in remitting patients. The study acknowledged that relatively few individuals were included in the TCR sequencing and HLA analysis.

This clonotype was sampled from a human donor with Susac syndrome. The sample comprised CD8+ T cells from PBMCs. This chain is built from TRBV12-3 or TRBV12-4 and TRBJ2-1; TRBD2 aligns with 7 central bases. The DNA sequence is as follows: TGTGCCAGCAGATCCCTTGGTCCGGGACTAAGCGATGAGCAGTTCTTC. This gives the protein CASRSLGPGLSDEQFF.